This TCR beta chain was identified in a study of blood T cell repertoires in COVID-19. TCRdb's table, derived via immunoSEQ multiplex PCR, lists solely in-frame clones and lacks some. Of roughly 310,000 clones listed, approximately 89% are singletons. Participant-reported clinical history was the basis for cohort assignment. This clone was recorded only once. The CDR3 consists of 13 residues. The clonotype originates from a middle-aged woman who had recovered from COVID-19. The V call is TRBV21-1, the J call TRBJ2-7; the table's D gene call, TRBD2, was not cross checked with the DNA. TRBV21-1 is a recognized pseudogene. The sample comprised PBMCs or T cells enriched from blood (not recorded which). This chain's CDR3 is CASSKALPRGQYF. CDR3 in DNA: TGTGCCAGCAGCAAAGCGCTCCCGCGCGGGCAGTACTTC.